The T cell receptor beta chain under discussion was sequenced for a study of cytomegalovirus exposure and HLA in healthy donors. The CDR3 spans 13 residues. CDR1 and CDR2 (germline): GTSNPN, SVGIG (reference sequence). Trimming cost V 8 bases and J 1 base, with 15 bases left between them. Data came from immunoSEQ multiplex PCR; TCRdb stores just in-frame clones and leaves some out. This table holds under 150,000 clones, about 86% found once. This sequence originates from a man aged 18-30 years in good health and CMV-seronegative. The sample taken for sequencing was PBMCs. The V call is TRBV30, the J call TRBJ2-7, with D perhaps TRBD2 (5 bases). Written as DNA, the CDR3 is TGTGCCAGTATGACGGCGGGTTCCTACGAGCAGTACTTC. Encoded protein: CASMTAGSYEQYF.